This is a list of T cell receptor beta chains from one sample in a study of response to subunit inactivated influenza vaccine. Each CDR3 protein gets one entry after TCRdb re-called the RT-PCR reads with MiXCR. The sample includes approximately 700,000 distinct CDR3 sequences, less than 20% of them seen just once. Sample: PBMCs from blood, taken approximately 13 days after vaccination. These receptors all come from a man aged 45-60 years who received an inactivated influenza vaccine. CDR3s include the opening cysteine and the closing phenylalanine or tryptophan.

V,J,CDR3
TRBV12-3/TRBV12-4,TRBJ1-1,CASRPTGTWNTEAFF
TRBV12-3/TRBV12-4,TRBJ2-3,CASRPSGGPSTDTQYF
TRBV7-9,TRBJ1-1,CASSLDLGQQAFF
TRBV7-2,TRBJ2-3,CASNQGSTDTQYF
TRBV12-3/TRBV12-4,TRBJ2-1,CASSRLQGSYNEQFF
TRBV5-1,TRBJ2-5,CASSHQGAYQETQYF
TRBV5-6,TRBJ1-2,CASSLHQGGYGYTF
TRBV29-1,TRBJ1-2,CSVEGAGRAYGYTF
TRBV11-1,TRBJ2-1,CASSLARGLIGQGSYNEQFF
TRBV7-9,TRBJ2-5,CASSPRRRGETQYF
TRBV5-1,TRBJ2-1,CASSLLAGGPMNEQFF
TRBV7-9,TRBJ2-1,CASSLAGKYNEQFF
TRBV5-1,TRBJ2-3,CASSLAGKVTDTQYF
TRBV18,TRBJ2-7,CASSPLRQVPQGEQYF
TRBV7-9,TRBJ2-6,CASSLSWTGANVLTF
TRBV6-5,TRBJ2-7,CASSYSWEISYEQYF
TRBV5-1,TRBJ2-7,CASSAGRANEQYF
TRBV28,TRBJ1-1,CASGTGLNTEAFF
TRBV10-3,TRBJ2-7,CAISESHEQYF
TRBV6-5,TRBJ1-6,CASSYGSPGVSYNSPLHF
TRBV5-6,TRBJ2-7,CASSLALAGGASEQYF
TRBV15,TRBJ2-4,CATSLTAGSSNIQYF
TRBV25-1,TRBJ2-5,CASSDWGRAETQYF
TRBV28,TRBJ2-1,CASSRANRGGKNEQFF
TRBV2,TRBJ2-1,CASRGASGNNEQFF
TRBV15,TRBJ2-1,CATSSQPYNEQFF
TRBV4-2,TRBJ2-2,CASSFQTGIRNTGELFF
TRBV12-3/TRBV12-4,TRBJ2-3,CASRPRSRDYYTDTQYF
TRBV29-1,TRBJ2-2,CSVAGRGPGELFF
TRBV5-4,TRBJ2-6,CASSLEGRHLSGANVLTF
TRBV7-9,TRBJ1-1,CASSGQVLAFF
TRBV12-3/TRBV12-4,TRBJ2-1,CASSFGRGEYNEQFF